This TCR beta chain was found in a study of shared clonotypes between healthy human individuals. Terminally differentiated effector memory CD45RA+ cells were left out of the naive CD8 fraction, which was CD45RO-negative and positively selected for CCR7. Profiled with immunoSEQ multiplex PCR; TCRdb holds only in-frame clones, not every one. The sample records some 2 million clones, about 95% being singletons. Notes on this clone: Other DNA sequences in the sample encode the same CDR3.

Germline CDR1 is MNHNS and CDR2 is SASEGT. Trimming removed 1 base at V and 2 bases at J, with 6 bases between. The length of the CDR3 is 13 residues. Sample: naive CD8+ T cells sorted from blood. The J gene is TRBJ2-7, the V gene TRBV6-1; unclear D gene. The receptor's source is a man aged 18 to 30 in good health. The CDR3 reads CASSEGEPYEQYF. CDR3 DNA sequence: TGTGCCAGCAGTGAAGGGGAACCCTACGAGCAGTACTTC.